This TCR beta chain is from a study of lymphopenia after photon versus proton radiotherapy. This CDR3 is built from 12 residues. Germline V gene sequence: CDR1 SGHNT, CDR2 YYREEE (reference sequence). Trimming stripped 4 bases from V and 4 bases from J, with 6 bases between. Points on this clone: Its cognate antigen is unknown.

Study conclusions and caveats: Survival link was tested only in deceased patients; proton benefit remains a possibility.

The repertoire was sequenced with immunoSEQ multiplex PCR; TCRdb's copy has only in-frame clones and lacks some. The sample has more than 15,000 clones, approximately 84% seen once; the top ten hold around a tenth. This chain joins TRBV5-4 and TRBJ1-5; D is undetermined. The source was peripheral blood, collected from a patient treated with proton-based radiotherapy. This receptor was taken from a man aged 65-85 years with pancreatic cancer. Here the CDR3 reads CASSLENQPQHF. The CDR3 DNA follows: TGTGCCAGCAGCCTTGAAAATCAGCCCCAGCATTTT.